This paragraph covers one T cell receptor (beta chain) sequence. The antigen is unknown. The assay was immunoSEQ multiplex PCR, and TCRdb's table has in-frame clones only and misses some. Of about 77,000 clones in the sample, approximately 90% were seen once. The sample belongs to a study of OX40 agonist ivuxolimab in advanced cancers. Findings and limits, study-wide: Clonal expansion by week 6 occurred in CD4+ and CD8+ blood T cells (at 0.1 to 3.0 mg/kg).

The TCR sequence derives from an adult with an advanced solid tumor such as melanoma, head and neck, liver or kidney cancer. This specimen was CD4+ or CD8+ T cells sorted from blood, taken in a trial of the OX40 agonist ivuxolimab.

CDR3 in amino acids: CASSLSAVYNEQFF. In DNA form, the CDR3 reads TGTGCCAGCAGCTTATCTGCAGTCTACAATGAGCAGTTCTTC. The J gene is TRBJ2-1, the V gene TRBV11-1; no definite D call. CDR1 SGHAT and CDR2 FQDESV come from the germline V gene (reference sequence). CDR3 size: 14 residues. With 2 bases removed from V and 3 bases from J, the gap between germline ends came to 8 bases. Drawing the rest from reference TRBV11-1 and TRBJ2-1, the complete variable domain is EAEVAQSPRYKITEKSQAVAFWCDPISGHATLYWYRQILGQGPELLVQFQDESVVDDSQLPKDRFSAERLKGVDSTLKIQPAELGDSAMYLCASSLSAVYNEQFFGPGTRLTVL.